One T cell receptor beta chain is described in this entry. This specimen comes from a study of blood T cell repertoires in COVID-19. At the level of the study: COVID-19 samples collected from the United States, Italy and Spain covered acute and convalescent phases.

Participant age was roughly 18 to 89 years, and participants resided in fewer than 30 US areas. Assay: immunoSEQ multiplex PCR; the TCRdb copy retains only in-frame clones and omits some. The sample consists of more than 200,000 clones, around 89% of them appearing once. The junction had 2 bases not matched to a gene; V was cut back by 4 bases and J by 0 bases. Germline V gene lookup returns CDR1 GTSNPN and CDR2 SVGIG (reference sequence). CDR3 length: 13 amino acids. The V and J genes are TRBV30 and TRBJ2-7, with 8 bases fitting TRBD2. The source material was PBMCs or T cells enriched from blood (not recorded which). This clonotype was sampled from a woman aged 25 to 39 who had recovered from COVID-19. CDR3: CAWTGGISYEQYF. CDR3 coding DNA: TGTGCCTGGACGGGAGGGATCTCCTACGAGCAGTACTTC.